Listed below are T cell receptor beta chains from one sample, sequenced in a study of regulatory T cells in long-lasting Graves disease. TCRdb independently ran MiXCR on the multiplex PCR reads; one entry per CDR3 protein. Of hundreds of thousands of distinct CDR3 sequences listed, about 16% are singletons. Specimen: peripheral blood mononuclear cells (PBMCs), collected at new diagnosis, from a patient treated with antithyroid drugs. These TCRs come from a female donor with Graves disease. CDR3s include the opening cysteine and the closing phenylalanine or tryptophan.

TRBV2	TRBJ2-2	CASSEQGVGGELFF
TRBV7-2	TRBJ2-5	CASSLGAPGLAGQETQYF
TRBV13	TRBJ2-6	CASSLEGGSSGANVLTF
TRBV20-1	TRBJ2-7	CSASTGGPSSYEQYF
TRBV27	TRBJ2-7	CASSLKLAGIWQYF
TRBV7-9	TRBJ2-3	CASSLAAMGHTPSYSTDTQYF
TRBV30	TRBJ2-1	CAWRRAGVSYNEQFF
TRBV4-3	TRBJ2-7	CASSQDLGNPTYEQYF
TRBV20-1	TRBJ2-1	CSASSWDPQRRNEQFF
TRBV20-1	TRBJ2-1	CSGSKGNEQFF
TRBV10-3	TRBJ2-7	CAIRQPRTGWSEQYF
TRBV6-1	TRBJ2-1	CASSEDSGGKYNEQFF
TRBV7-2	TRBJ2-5	CASSRHRGQETQYF
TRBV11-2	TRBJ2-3	CASRGLRGTLTSSTDTQYF
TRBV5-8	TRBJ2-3	CASSLVGVAPGVGDTQYF
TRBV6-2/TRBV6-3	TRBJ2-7	CASAVGGGNEQYF
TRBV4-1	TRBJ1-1	CASSQVRGTVAFF
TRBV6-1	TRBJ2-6	CASINEGGTGANVLTF
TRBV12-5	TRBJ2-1	CASGPGQGRDEQFF
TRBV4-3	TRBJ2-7	CASSRMVSHRTSVLSYEQYF
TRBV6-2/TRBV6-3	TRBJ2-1	CASTKGDRGGNEQFF
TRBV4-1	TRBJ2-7	CASSRLLLGGTGQAGDPYEQYF
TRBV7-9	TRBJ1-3	CASSSRTDPTSGNTIYF
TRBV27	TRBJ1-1	CASSPRGLVTEAFF